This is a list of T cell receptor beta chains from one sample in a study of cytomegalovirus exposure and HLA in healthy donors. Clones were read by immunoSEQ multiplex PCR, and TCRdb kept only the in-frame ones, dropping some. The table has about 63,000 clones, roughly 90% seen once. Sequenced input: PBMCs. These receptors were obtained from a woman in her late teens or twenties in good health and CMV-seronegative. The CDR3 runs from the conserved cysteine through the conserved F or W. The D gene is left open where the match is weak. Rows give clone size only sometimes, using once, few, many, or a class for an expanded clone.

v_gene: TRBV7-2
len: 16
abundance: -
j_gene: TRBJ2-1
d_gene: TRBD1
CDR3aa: CASSVQQGGVYNEQFF
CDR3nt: TGTGCCAGCAGCGTCCAACAGGGGGGAGTCTACAATGAGCAGTTCTTC

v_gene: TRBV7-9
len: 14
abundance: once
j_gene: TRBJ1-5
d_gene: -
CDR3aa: CASSLGGVNQPQHF
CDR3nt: TGTGCCAGCAGCTTAGGCGGGGTCAATCAGCCCCAGCATTTT

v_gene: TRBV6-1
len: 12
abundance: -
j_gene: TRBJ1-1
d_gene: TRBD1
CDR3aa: CASADRGTEAFF
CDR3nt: TGTGCCAGTGCGGACAGGGGCACTGAAGCTTTCTTT

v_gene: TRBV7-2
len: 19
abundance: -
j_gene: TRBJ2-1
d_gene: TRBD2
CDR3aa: CASSSQFLAGAGSYNEQFF
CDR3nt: TGTGCCAGCAGCTCGCAATTTCTAGCGGGGGCCGGCTCCTACAATGAGCAGTTCTTC

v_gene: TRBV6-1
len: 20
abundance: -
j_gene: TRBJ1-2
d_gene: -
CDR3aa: CASSGRSGWGSTGANYGYTF
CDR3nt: TGTGCCAGCAGTGGCCGGTCCGGGTGGGGCTCGACGGGGGCTAACTATGGCTACACCTTC

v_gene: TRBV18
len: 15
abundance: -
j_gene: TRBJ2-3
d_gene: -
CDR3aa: CASSLRDTSTDTQYF
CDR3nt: TGTGCCAGCTCACTCCGGGACACCAGCACAGATACGCAGTATTTT

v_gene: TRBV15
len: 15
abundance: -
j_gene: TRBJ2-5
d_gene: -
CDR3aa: CATSRAAVHAETQYF
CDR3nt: TGTGCCACCAGCAGAGCCGCGGTCCATGCCGAGACCCAGTACTTC

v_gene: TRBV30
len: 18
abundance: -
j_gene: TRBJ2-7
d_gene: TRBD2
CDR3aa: CAWRVREGLAGGSYEQYF
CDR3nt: TGTGCCTGGAGAGTTAGGGAGGGACTAGCGGGAGGATCCTACGAGCAGTACTTC

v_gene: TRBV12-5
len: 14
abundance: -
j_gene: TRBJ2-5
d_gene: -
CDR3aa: CARGGASGSETQYF
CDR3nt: TGTGCTAGGGGGGGGGCTAGCGGCTCTGAGACCCAGTACTTC

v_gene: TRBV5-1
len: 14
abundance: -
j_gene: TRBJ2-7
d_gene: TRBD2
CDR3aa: CASSLVAGGHEQYF
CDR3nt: TGCGCCAGCAGCTTGGTGGCGGGGGGCCACGAGCAGTACTTC

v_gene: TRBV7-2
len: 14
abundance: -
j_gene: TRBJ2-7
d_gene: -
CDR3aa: CASSLARRTYEQYF
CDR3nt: TGTGCCAGCAGCTTAGCCCGCAGAACCTACGAGCAGTACTTC

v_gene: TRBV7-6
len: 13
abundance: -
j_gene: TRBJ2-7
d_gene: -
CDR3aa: CASSLGRAYEQYF
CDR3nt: TGTGCCAGCAGCTTAGGCAGAGCGTACGAGCAGTACTTC

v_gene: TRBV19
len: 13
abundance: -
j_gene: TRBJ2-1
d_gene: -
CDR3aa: CASRTSGGGEQFF
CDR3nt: TGTGCCAGTAGGACCTCAGGGGGAGGTGAGCAGTTCTTC

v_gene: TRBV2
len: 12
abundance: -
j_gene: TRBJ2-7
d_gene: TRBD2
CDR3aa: CASRGAGGEQYF
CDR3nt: TGTGCCAGCAGGGGGGCGGGGGGCGAGCAGTACTTC

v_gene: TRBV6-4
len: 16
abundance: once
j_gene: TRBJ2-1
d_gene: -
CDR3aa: CASSEKGGGNYNEQFF
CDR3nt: TGTGCCAGCAGTGAGAAGGGAGGCGGTAACTACAATGAGCAGTTCTTC

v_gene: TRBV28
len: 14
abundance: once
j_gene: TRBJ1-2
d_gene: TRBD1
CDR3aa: CASRRDRAKGGYTF
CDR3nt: TGTGCCAGCAGGCGGGACAGGGCCAAGGGTGGCTACACCTTC

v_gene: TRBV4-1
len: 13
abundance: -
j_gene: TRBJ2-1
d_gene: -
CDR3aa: CASSQVRENEQFF
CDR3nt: TGCGCCAGCAGCCAAGTTAGGGAGAATGAGCAGTTCTTC

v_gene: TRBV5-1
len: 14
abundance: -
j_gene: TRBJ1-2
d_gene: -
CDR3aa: CASSGGGRRPGYTF
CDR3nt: TGCGCCAGCAGCGGGGGCGGGCGAAGGCCAGGCTACACCTTC

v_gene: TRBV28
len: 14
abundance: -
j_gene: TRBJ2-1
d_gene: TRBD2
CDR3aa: CASRRGGSYNEQFF
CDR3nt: TGTGCCAGCAGGCGGGGGGGGTCCTACAATGAGCAGTTCTTC

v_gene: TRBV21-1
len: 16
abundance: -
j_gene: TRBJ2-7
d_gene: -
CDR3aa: CASSKVGRGISYEQYF
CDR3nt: -

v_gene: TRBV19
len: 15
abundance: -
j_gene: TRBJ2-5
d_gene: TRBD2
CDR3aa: CASSIQAGEPETQYF
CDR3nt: TGTGCCAGTAGTATTCAAGCGGGGGAGCCAGAGACCCAGTACTTC

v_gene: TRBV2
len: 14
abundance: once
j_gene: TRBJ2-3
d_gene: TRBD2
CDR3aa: CASSGGRSTDTQYF
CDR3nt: TGTGCCAGCTCCGGCGGGAGAAGCACAGATACGCAGTATTTT

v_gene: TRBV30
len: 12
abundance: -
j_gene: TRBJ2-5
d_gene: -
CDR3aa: CAWRRLGGTQYF
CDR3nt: TGTGCCTGGAGAAGACTGGGTGGGACCCAGTACTTC

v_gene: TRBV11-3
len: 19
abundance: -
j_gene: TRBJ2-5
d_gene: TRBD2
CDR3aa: CASSQRKGLAGTYQETQYF
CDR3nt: TGTGCCAGCAGCCAGCGAAAAGGACTAGCGGGAACGTACCAAGAGACCCAGTACTTC

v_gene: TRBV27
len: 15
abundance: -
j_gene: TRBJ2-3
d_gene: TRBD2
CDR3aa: CASSPGAGVTDTQYF
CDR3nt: TGTGCCAGCAGTCCCGGCGCGGGGGTGACAGATACGCAGTATTTT

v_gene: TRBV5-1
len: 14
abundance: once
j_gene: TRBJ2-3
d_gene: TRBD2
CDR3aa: CASSLGTSPDTQYF
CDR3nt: TGCGCCAGCAGCCTTGGGACTAGCCCGGATACGCAGTATTTT

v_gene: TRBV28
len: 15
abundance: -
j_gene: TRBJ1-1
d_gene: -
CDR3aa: CASTSAGGRNTEAFF
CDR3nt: TGTGCCAGCACCAGCGCGGGGGGGAGAAACACTGAAGCTTTCTTT

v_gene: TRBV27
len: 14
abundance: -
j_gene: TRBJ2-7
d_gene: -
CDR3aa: CASSLFLASYEQYF
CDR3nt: TGTGCCAGCAGTTTATTTCTAGCGAGCTACGAGCAGTACTTC

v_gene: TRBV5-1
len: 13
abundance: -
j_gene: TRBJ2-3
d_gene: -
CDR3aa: CASSYLVGDTQYF
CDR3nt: TGCGCCAGCAGCTACCTAGTGGGAGATACGCAGTATTTT

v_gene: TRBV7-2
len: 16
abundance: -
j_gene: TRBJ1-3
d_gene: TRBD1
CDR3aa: CASSPRTGASGNTIYF
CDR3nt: TGTGCCAGCAGCCCCCGGACAGGGGCCTCTGGAAACACCATATATTTT

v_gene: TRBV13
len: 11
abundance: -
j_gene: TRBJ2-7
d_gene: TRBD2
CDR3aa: CASSLPGLLNF
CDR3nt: TGTGCCAGCAGCCTCCCGGGACTACTCAACTTC

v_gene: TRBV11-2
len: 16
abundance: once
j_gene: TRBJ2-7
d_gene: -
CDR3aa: CASSQEFAGRKYEQYF
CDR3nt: TGTGCCAGCAGCCAAGAGTTTGCAGGGCGGAAGTACGAGCAGTACTTC

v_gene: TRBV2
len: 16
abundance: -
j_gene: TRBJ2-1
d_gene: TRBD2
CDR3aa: CASSGLAGGSYNEQFF
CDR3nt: TGTGCCAGCAGTGGACTAGCGGGAGGGTCCTACAATGAGCAGTTCTTC

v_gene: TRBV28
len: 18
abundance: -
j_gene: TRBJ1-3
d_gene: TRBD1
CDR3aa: CASTPPRTGPLLGNTIYF
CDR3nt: TGTGCCAGCACGCCTCCAAGGACAGGGCCTCTACTTGGAAACACCATATATTTT

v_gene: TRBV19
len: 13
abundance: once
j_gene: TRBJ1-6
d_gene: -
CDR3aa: CASSISGKSPLHF
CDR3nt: TGTGCCAGTAGTATATCGGGAAAATCACCCCTCCACTTT

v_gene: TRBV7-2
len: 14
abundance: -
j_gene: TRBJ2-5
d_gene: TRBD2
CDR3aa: CASSLTGGQETQYF
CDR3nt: TGTGCCAGCAGCTTGACGGGGGGCCAAGAGACCCAGTACTTC

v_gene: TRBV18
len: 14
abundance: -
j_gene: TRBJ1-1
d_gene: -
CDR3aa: CASSPRQLNTEAFF
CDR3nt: TGTGCCAGCTCACCGAGGCAGCTGAACACTGAAGCTTTCTTT

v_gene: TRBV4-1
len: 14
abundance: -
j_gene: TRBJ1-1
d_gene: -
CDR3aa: CASAIKTGNTEAFF
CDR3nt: TGCGCCAGCGCAATAAAGACAGGGAACACTGAAGCTTTCTTT

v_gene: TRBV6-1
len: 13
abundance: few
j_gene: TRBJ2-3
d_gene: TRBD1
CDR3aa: CAKLGTVPDTQYF
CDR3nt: TGTGCCAAGTTGGGGACAGTGCCAGATACGCAGTATTTT

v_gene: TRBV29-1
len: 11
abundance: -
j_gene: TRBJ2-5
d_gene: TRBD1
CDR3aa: CNIGQGETQYF
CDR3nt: TGCAACATCGGACAGGGGGAGACCCAGTACTTC